This TCR beta chain appears in the sequencing data of a study of T cell responses to AZD1222 COVID-19 vaccine (dated by TCRdb to the early 2020s). For context, the study as a whole: AZD1222 recipients with second doses at about 4 weeks or about 12 weeks were pooled, because spike-specific TCR depth and breadth did not differ between schedules. Enrollment into the trials was organized by age into subgroups of 18-55, 56-69 and 70-plus years, and those subgroups contained roughly 150, 30 and 60 TCR-sequenced participants, respectively. TCR sequencing was performed for 230 to 250 trial participants, of whom some 200 were given two doses of AZD1222 and approximately 25 were given two doses of MenACWY control vaccine.

The CDR3, cysteine through phenylalanine, is 13 amino acids long. Only CDR3 DNA is held: 39 bases, read in frame from base 1. Looking up the germline V gene yields CDR1 MNHEY and CDR2 SVGAGI. V is clipped by 7 bases and J by 7 bases, and the sequence between their germline boundaries is 14 bases long. The CDR3 regions of human TCRbeta chains were subjected to immunosequencing. The authors' analysis ran thus. Repertoire TCRs were checked for matches against a reference library of SARS-CoV-2-specific TCRs that had been generated using the MIRA antigen-specificity platform. Breadth was defined as the fraction of unique TCRs that were SARS-CoV-2-associated. Depth was defined as the fraction of total T cells that were SARS-CoV-2-associated. Using the MIRA data, each spike-specific TCR was mapped to the spike region that the TCR reacts to and placed in a CD4 or CD8 class. Log10-transformed breadth and depth values were compared by one-way ANOVA with Sidak's multiple comparisons tests. Held by TCRdb, this immuneACCESS table contains in-frame sequences only and omits some clones. Under half of the omission traces to an unresolved V gene where checked; the cause of the rest is unknown. V and J calls and clone size are those listed in that table; D and trimming were worked out from the DNA. This sample lists roughly 55,000 clones; roughly nine tenths were detected once. Together, the top ten hold 3.9% of the sample.

Taken with the paper, the label for time point translates to: baseline before first vaccination. Vaccinee samples came from UK trials COV001 and COV002, including a single-blind randomized controlled phase 2/3 trial of AZD1222 (ChAdOx1 nCoV-19) in healthy adults. For TCRbeta chain sequencing, PBMC samples were collected from trial participants at day 0 and at day 28 after the second dose. Results and caveats for the whole study, not just this receptor: The 56-69-year group was small, and its depth increase did not reach significance, likely because of low power. Because no samples from the day 14 peak response were available, repertoires could be characterized only after the peak T cell response. Spike-specific TCR breadth and depth rose significantly after two AZD1222 doses compared with day 0 and with MenACWY recipients. Epitopes outside the regions mutated in the B.1.351 and B.1.1.7 variants were reportedly recognized by nearly half of the unique spike-specific TCRs. Participants were mostly white British and included more females than males, and it was suggested by the authors that clonal diversity may have been underestimated. Conclusions about previously exposed vaccinees are limited, since just 6 or 7 AZD1222 recipients were seropositive for SARS-CoV-2 at baseline. The whole spike protein was spanned by vaccine-associated CD4 TCRs, and dominant responses were seen in regions 160-218 and 743-854.

For this clone: It lacks a known antigen. Nothing much larger sits one base from this clone, and base qualities are not available.

The TCR was taken from an adult in good health. The rearrangement combines TRBV6-5 with TRBJ1-5, with the D segment identity uncertain. This material consisted of peripheral blood, taken on day 0 of AZD1222 vaccination. The CDR3 reads as follows: CASMMGTGQPQHF. The DNA is TGTGCCAGCATGATGGGTACGGGGCAGCCCCAGCATTTT.